A selection of T cell receptor beta chains follows, all from one sample in a study of radiotherapy plus CTLA-4 blockade in lung cancer. Using immunoSEQ multiplex PCR, the repertoire was profiled, and TCRdb retains in-frame clones only, with some absent. The sample consists of tens of thousands of clones, roughly 86% of them appearing once. Sequencing used peripheral blood, obtained from a patient treated with radiotherapy plus ipilimumab. These receptors were obtained from a human donor with non-small cell lung cancer that progressed on radiotherapy plus ipilimumab. Both conserved end residues are part of each CDR3. The D gene is left open where the match is weak. The size field is filled for only some rows; it gives once, few, many or a size class.

d_call: .; v_call: TRBV5-1; j_call: TRBJ1-3; clone_size: .; cdr3_aa: CASSPDGLSGNTIYF; cdr3_nt: TGCGCCAGCAGCCCGGACGGACTCTCTGGAAACACCATATATTTT
d_call: .; v_call: TRBV15; j_call: TRBJ1-2; clone_size: few; cdr3_aa: CATSTHPNYGYTF; cdr3_nt: TGTGCCACCAGCACCCACCCCAACTATGGCTACACCTTC
d_call: TRBD1; v_call: TRBV6-5; j_call: TRBJ1-1; clone_size: .; cdr3_aa: CASCRGTGDTEAFF; cdr3_nt: TGTGCCAGCTGCCGCGGGACAGGGGACACTGAAGCTTTCTTT
d_call: .; v_call: TRBV30; j_call: TRBJ2-7; clone_size: .; cdr3_aa: CAWSRVYEQYF; cdr3_nt: TGTGCCTGGAGTCGGGTCTACGAGCAGTACTTC
d_call: TRBD2; v_call: TRBV4-3; j_call: TRBJ2-1; clone_size: once; cdr3_aa: CASSRLAGSSYNEQFF; cdr3_nt: TGCGCCAGCAGCCGACTAGCGGGGAGCTCCTACAATGAGCAGTTCTTC
d_call: TRBD1; v_call: TRBV23-1; j_call: TRBJ1-2; clone_size: .; cdr3_aa: CASSQSSFTCVRGPPNYGYTF; cdr3_nt: TGCGCCAGCAGTCAATCGTCCTTCACGTGTGTGAGGGGGCCTCCTAACTATGGCTACACCTTC
d_call: TRBD2; v_call: TRBV5-1; j_call: TRBJ2-1; clone_size: .; cdr3_aa: CASSTYGTSGMRTYNEQFF; cdr3_nt: TGCGCCAGCAGCACCTACGGGACTAGCGGGATGAGGACCTACAATGAGCAGTTCTTC
d_call: .; v_call: TRBV30; j_call: TRBJ1-1; clone_size: .; cdr3_aa: CAWRRARDTEAFF; cdr3_nt: TGTGCCTGGAGACGGGCCAGGGACACTGAAGCTTTCTTT
d_call: .; v_call: TRBV10-1; j_call: TRBJ2-2; clone_size: .; cdr3_aa: CASSPEVNRGAVF; cdr3_nt: TGCGCCAGCAGTCCGGAGGTGAACCGGGGAGCTGTTTTT
d_call: .; v_call: TRBV18; j_call: TRBJ2-3; clone_size: .; cdr3_aa: CASSPPLHGSSTDTQYF; cdr3_nt: TGTGCCAGCTCACCACCGTTACATGGGAGTAGCACAGATACGCAGTATTTT
d_call: .; v_call: TRBV11-3; j_call: TRBJ1-1; clone_size: .; cdr3_aa: CASSLNQNTEAFF; cdr3_nt: TGTGCCAGCAGCTTAAACCAGAACACTGAAGCTTTCTTT
d_call: TRBD2; v_call: TRBV7-9; j_call: TRBJ2-7; clone_size: .; cdr3_aa: CASSLDAGEGYEQYF; cdr3_nt: TGTGCCAGCAGCTTAGATGCGGGGGAAGGCTACGAGCAGTACTTC
d_call: .; v_call: TRBV28; j_call: TRBJ1-2; clone_size: .; cdr3_aa: CASGGVNYGYTF; cdr3_nt: TGTGCCAGCGGCGGAGTTAACTATGGCTACACCTTC
d_call: TRBD1; v_call: TRBV2; j_call: TRBJ2-7; clone_size: once; cdr3_aa: CASRPGQATYEQYF; cdr3_nt: TGTGCCAGCAGGCCGGGACAGGCTACCTACGAGCAGTACTTC
d_call: .; v_call: TRBV27; j_call: TRBJ2-7; clone_size: .; cdr3_aa: CASSLGGAICEQYF; cdr3_nt: TGTGCCAGCAGCCTAGGTGGGGCGATCTGCGAGCAGTACTTC
d_call: .; v_call: TRBV7-9; j_call: TRBJ2-1; clone_size: .; cdr3_aa: CASSLQGGGEQFF; cdr3_nt: TGTGCCAGCAGCTTACAGGGAGGTGGTGAGCAGTTCTTC
d_call: .; v_call: TRBV7-2; j_call: TRBJ2-7; clone_size: .; cdr3_aa: CASSLAGGPGEQYF; cdr3_nt: TGTGCCAGCAGCTTAGCGGGGGGGCCGGGCGAGCAGTACTTC
d_call: TRBD1; v_call: TRBV5-1; j_call: TRBJ1-3; clone_size: .; cdr3_aa: CASSLTTGLANTIYF; cdr3_nt: TGCGCCAGCAGCTTAACGACAGGGTTGGCAAACACCATATATTTT
d_call: .; v_call: TRBV5-8; j_call: TRBJ1-1; clone_size: .; cdr3_aa: CAPPGRIPGRENTEAFF; cdr3_nt: TGTGCCCCCCCGGGGAGGATCCCAGGGAGGGAGAACACTGAAGCTTTCTTT
d_call: .; v_call: TRBV5-1; j_call: TRBJ1-3; clone_size: .; cdr3_aa: CASSPAGTGNTIYF; cdr3_nt: TGCGCCAGCAGCCCGGCAGGAACTGGAAACACCATATATTTT
d_call: TRBD1; v_call: TRBV10-3; j_call: TRBJ2-7; clone_size: few; cdr3_aa: CAIRDRDPSYEQYF; cdr3_nt: TGTGCCATCAGGGACAGGGATCCATCTTACGAGCAGTACTTC
d_call: .; v_call: TRBV7-9; j_call: TRBJ2-1; clone_size: few; cdr3_aa: CASSLEWDFSYNEQFF; cdr3_nt: TGTGCCAGCAGCTTAGAGTGGGACTTTTCCTACAATGAGCAGTTCTTC
d_call: TRBD2; v_call: TRBV10-3; j_call: TRBJ2-5; clone_size: .; cdr3_aa: CAISEFPLAGQETQYF; cdr3_nt: TGTGCCATCAGTGAGTTCCCACTAGCGGGGCAAGAGACCCAGTACTTC
d_call: .; v_call: TRBV19; j_call: TRBJ2-7; clone_size: .; cdr3_aa: CACSPGRPYEQYF; cdr3_nt: TGTGCCTGCAGCCCAGGTAGACCCTACGAGCAGTACTTC
d_call: TRBD2; v_call: TRBV9; j_call: TRBJ2-7; clone_size: once; cdr3_aa: CASSVASSGYEQYF; cdr3_nt: TGTGCCAGCAGCGTAGCTTCTAGCGGCTACGAGCAGTACTTC
d_call: .; v_call: TRBV4-1; j_call: TRBJ1-6; clone_size: .; cdr3_aa: CASSQGLTYNSPLHF; cdr3_nt: TGCGCCAGCAGCCAGGGACTGACCTATAATTCACCCCTCCACTTT
d_call: .; v_call: TRBV7-2; j_call: TRBJ1-6; clone_size: .; cdr3_aa: CASSLQGSSYNSPLHF; cdr3_nt: TGTGCCAGCAGCTTGCAGGGGAGCTCCTATAATTCACCCCTCCACTTT
d_call: .; v_call: TRBV7-2; j_call: TRBJ2-4; clone_size: .; cdr3_aa: CASSLVTAKNIQYF; cdr3_nt: TGTGCCAGCAGCCTGGTCACAGCCAAAAACATTCAGTACTTC
d_call: TRBD1; v_call: TRBV7-2; j_call: TRBJ2-7; clone_size: .; cdr3_aa: CASSFGRDSSYEQYF; cdr3_nt: TGTGCCAGCAGCTTTGGTCGGGACAGTTCTTACGAGCAGTACTTC
d_call: .; v_call: TRBV19; j_call: TRBJ2-1; clone_size: .; cdr3_aa: CASSRRIVETDEQFF; cdr3_nt: TGTGCCAGTAGTCGGCGGATCGTTGAAACCGATGAGCAGTTCTTC
d_call: .; v_call: TRBV19; j_call: TRBJ1-3; clone_size: .; cdr3_aa: CASSIAASTIYF; cdr3_nt: TGTGCCAGTAGTATAGCGGCGAGCACCATATATTTT
d_call: .; v_call: TRBV5-6; j_call: TRBJ1-1; clone_size: once; cdr3_aa: CASSIDRGRYTEAFF; cdr3_nt: TGTGCCAGCAGCATAGACAGAGGAAGGTACACTGAAGCTTTCTTT
d_call: .; v_call: TRBV11-2; j_call: TRBJ1-1; clone_size: .; cdr3_aa: CASSLLGDTEAFF; cdr3_nt: TGTGCCAGCAGCCTACTAGGGGACACTGAAGCTTTCTTT
d_call: TRBD1; v_call: TRBV18; j_call: TRBJ1-2; clone_size: .; cdr3_aa: CASSPTGQGTYGYTF; cdr3_nt: TGTGCCAGCTCACCCACGGGACAGGGAACCTATGGCTACACCTTC
d_call: .; v_call: TRBV6-5; j_call: TRBJ1-2; clone_size: .; cdr3_aa: CASSSGPRYGYTF; cdr3_nt: TGTGCCAGCAGTTCCGGGCCTCGCTATGGCTACACCTTC
d_call: TRBD1; v_call: TRBV2; j_call: TRBJ2-7; clone_size: .; cdr3_aa: CASSTGTEYEQYF; cdr3_nt: TGTGCCAGCAGTACCGGGACAGAGTACGAGCAGTACTTC
d_call: .; v_call: TRBV29-1; j_call: TRBJ2-1; clone_size: .; cdr3_aa: CSVEQGPNEQFF; cdr3_nt: TGCAGCGTTGAACAGGGTCCCAATGAGCAGTTCTTC
d_call: .; v_call: TRBV5-1; j_call: TRBJ1-1; clone_size: .; cdr3_aa: CASRQQDNAEAFF; cdr3_nt: TGCGCCAGCAGGCAACAGGATAATGCTGAAGCTTTCTTT
d_call: .; v_call: TRBV6-6; j_call: TRBJ1-1; clone_size: .; cdr3_aa: CASIGQGGTEAFF; cdr3_nt: TGTGCCAGCATTGGCCAGGGAGGTACTGAAGCTTTCTTT
d_call: .; v_call: TRBV5-1; j_call: TRBJ1-2; clone_size: .; cdr3_aa: CASSYIGRGLDGYTF; cdr3_nt: TGCGCCAGCAGCTACATTGGGAGGGGTCTGGACGGCTACACCTTC
d_call: .; v_call: TRBV18; j_call: TRBJ1-2; clone_size: .; cdr3_aa: CASSPARQGGNGYTF; cdr3_nt: TGTGCCAGCTCACCGGCTCGGCAGGGAGGAAATGGCTACACCTTC
d_call: .; v_call: TRBV28; j_call: TRBJ2-3; clone_size: .; cdr3_aa: CASSWASTDTQYF; cdr3_nt: TGTGCCAGCAGTTGGGCTAGCACAGATACGCAGTATTTT
d_call: TRBD1; v_call: TRBV5-8; j_call: TRBJ2-2; clone_size: .; cdr3_aa: CASSLFAAGGVTGELFF; cdr3_nt: TGTGCCAGCAGCTTGTTCGCGGCAGGGGGCGTCACCGGGGAGCTGTTTTTT
d_call: .; v_call: TRBV18; j_call: TRBJ1-1; clone_size: few; cdr3_aa: CASSPKGGGQNTEAFF; cdr3_nt: TGTGCCAGCTCACCAAAGGGCGGGGGCCAGAACACTGAAGCTTTCTTT
d_call: .; v_call: TRBV7-9; j_call: TRBJ1-4; clone_size: .; cdr3_aa: CASSLGQGGEKLFF; cdr3_nt: TGTGCCAGCAGCTTAGGGCAGGGAGGCGAAAAACTGTTTTTT
d_call: .; v_call: TRBV6-5; j_call: TRBJ1-3; clone_size: .; cdr3_aa: CASSAYLGSGNTIYF; cdr3_nt: TGTGCCAGCAGTGCCTATTTGGGGTCTGGAAACACCATATATTTT
d_call: .; v_call: TRBV7-8; j_call: TRBJ1-4; clone_size: .; cdr3_aa: CASSLAPGGGEKLFF; cdr3_nt: TGTGCCAGCAGCTTAGCGCCCGGGGGCGGTGAAAAACTGTTTTTT
d_call: .; v_call: TRBV7-3; j_call: TRBJ2-7; clone_size: .; cdr3_aa: CASSLNPGPPYEQYF; cdr3_nt: TGTGCCAGCAGCTTAAATCCAGGGCCCCCCTACGAGCAGTACTTC
d_call: .; v_call: TRBV7-2; j_call: TRBJ2-1; clone_size: .; cdr3_aa: CASSSWGHNEQFF; cdr3_nt: TGTGCCAGCAGCTCCTGGGGACACAATGAGCAGTTCTTC
d_call: TRBD2; v_call: TRBV9; j_call: TRBJ2-5; clone_size: .; cdr3_aa: CASSVDTSGGYGTQYF; cdr3_nt: TGTGCCAGCAGCGTAGACACTAGCGGGGGGTATGGGACCCAGTACTTC
d_call: .; v_call: TRBV15; j_call: TRBJ1-5; clone_size: .; cdr3_aa: CATSAETGAVNQPQHF; cdr3_nt: TGTGCCACCAGCGCTGAAACCGGGGCAGTCAATCAGCCCCAGCATTTT
d_call: .; v_call: TRBV28; j_call: TRBJ1-4; clone_size: .; cdr3_aa: CASSLRGSMNEKLFF; cdr3_nt: TGTGCCAGCAGTTTAAGGGGCAGTATGAATGAAAAACTGTTTTTT
d_call: .; v_call: TRBV28; j_call: TRBJ2-3; clone_size: .; cdr3_aa: CASSLLAGAGKTQYF; cdr3_nt: TGTGCCAGCAGTTTATTGGCGGGGGCCGGTAAGACGCAGTATTTT
d_call: .; v_call: TRBV10-3; j_call: TRBJ2-3; clone_size: .; cdr3_aa: CAISEGAGGSTDTQYF; cdr3_nt: TGTGCCATCAGTGAGGGGGCGGGTGGGAGCACAGATACGCAGTATTTT
d_call: TRBD2; v_call: TRBV7-2; j_call: TRBJ2-3; clone_size: .; cdr3_aa: CANGGAWGTDTQYF; cdr3_nt: TGTGCCAACGGGGGGGCCTGGGGCACAGATACGCAGTATTTT
d_call: TRBD2; v_call: TRBV5-4; j_call: TRBJ2-1; clone_size: .; cdr3_aa: CASSLAGGPYRNEQFF; cdr3_nt: TGTGCCAGCAGCTTAGCGGGGGGGCCTTATCGAAATGAGCAGTTCTTC
d_call: .; v_call: TRBV30; j_call: TRBJ2-2; clone_size: .; cdr3_aa: CAWNYGRSTGELFF; cdr3_nt: TGTGCCTGGAATTACGGCAGGTCCACCGGGGAGCTGTTTTTT
d_call: TRBD1; v_call: TRBV5-4; j_call: TRBJ2-6; clone_size: once; cdr3_aa: CASSRDRVANVLTF; cdr3_nt: TGTGCCAGCAGTCGAGACAGGGTGGCCAACGTCCTGACTTTC
d_call: TRBD1; v_call: TRBV6-6; j_call: TRBJ1-1; clone_size: .; cdr3_aa: CASSPRQGFFTEAFF; cdr3_nt: TGTGCCAGCAGTCCCCGACAGGGATTTTTCACTGAAGCTTTCTTT